This T cell receptor beta chain stems from a study of Graves' ophthalmopathy and Graves' hyperthyroidism. There are many counts of this clonotype. The CDR3 runs to 13 residues. CDR1 is SNHLY, CDR2 FYNNEI, per germline. V lost 2 bases, J lost 2 bases, and 7 bases lay in between. Donors with ophthalmopathy: moderate-to-severe activity, CAS ≥3, NOSPECS ≥4, duration under 3 months. Exclusion criteria comprised other autoimmune diseases, uncontrolled infections, pregnancy or lactation in patients. Amplification of TCR beta CDR3 regions used RNA transcripts. HTBI-primed first-round RT-PCR preceded second-round multiplex PCR. One entry per CDR3 protein, called by TCRdb with MiXCR from the multiplex PCR reads. This table has approximately 480,000 distinct CDR3 sequences, around 14% appearing once.

The chain links TRBV2 to TRBJ2-7, with D unclear. This TCR came from a woman under 40 with Graves' ophthalmopathy. Sequenced material: blood. The CDR3 sequence is CASSEQATYEQYF. CDR3 nucleotides: TGTGCCAGCAGTGAACAGGCTACCTACGAGCAGTACTTC.